The 26 T cell receptor beta chains listed next were all sequenced from one sample in a study of OX40 agonist ivuxolimab in advanced cancers. Method: immunoSEQ multiplex PCR; TCRdb's copy keeps in-frame clones and lacks some. Among 65,000 to 90,000 clones listed, approximately 85% were seen once. The specimen comprised CD4+ or CD8+ T cells sorted from blood, sampled in a trial of the OX40 agonist ivuxolimab. All receptors come from an adult with an advanced solid tumor such as melanoma, head and neck, liver or kidney cancer.

This clone has only a few counts. This chain links TRBV30 with TRBJ2-7, with 9 positions matching TRBD2. After removal of 1 base from V and 5 bases from J, the junction contained 3 bases not matched to a gene. Germline CDR1 is GTSNPN and CDR2 is SVGIG (reference sequence). CDR3 length: 13 residues. The CDR3 is CAWSGLAGNEQYF. The CDR3 DNA reads TGTGCCTGGAGTGGGCTAGCGGGAAACGAGCAGTACTTC.

The V gene is TRBV6-6, the J gene TRBJ1-2, with D possibly matching TRBD1 (5 bases). V was cut by 6 bases and J by 2 bases, with 13 bases left in between. CDR1 MNHNY and CDR2 SVGAGI come from the germline V gene (reference sequence). The CDR3 contains 14 residues. The CDR3 nucleotides are TGTGCCAGCAGCCGGGACGGATCAAACTATGGCTACACCTTC. It yields the protein CASSRDGSNYGYTF.

This clone was counted only a few times. Other DNA sequences in this sample translate to the same CDR3. V is TRBV30 and J is TRBJ1-4; the match to TRBD1 covers 8 bases. Germline trimming cut 3 bases from V and 3 bases from J; bases unmatched to any gene: 3. Per germline, CDR1 GTSNPN and CDR2 SVGIG (reference sequence). This CDR3 comprises 14 residues. The CDR3 is CAWSRGRANEKLFF. CDR3 DNA: TGTGCCTGGAGCAGGGGGCGGGCTAATGAAAAACTGTTTTTT.

This clone was seen a single time. The rearrangement uses TRBV5-1 and TRBJ2-3; D is unresolved. CDR1 and CDR2 from the germline V gene are SGHRS and YFSETQ. Trimming took off 5 bases at V and 1 base at J, with 14 bases between the two ends. The CDR3 is made up of 15 amino acids. The CDR3 spells CASRNQAAGTDTQYF. CDR3 coding DNA: TGCGCCAGCAGAAATCAGGCGGCCGGCACAGATACGCAGTATTTT.

The chain uses TRBV30 and TRBJ2-3, with TRBD2 matching over 10 bases. The CDR3 consists of 15 residues. Germline V CDR1 and CDR2: GTSNPN, SVGIG (reference sequence). V was clipped by 1 base and J by 4 bases; unmatched bases: 5. Here the CDR3 reads CAWSELAGVADTQYF. The CDR3, as DNA: TGTGCCTGGAGTGAGCTAGCGGGAGTGGCAGATACGCAGTATTTT.

The CDR3 coding sequence is TGTGCCACCAGCAGAGTGGGGGAAACTGGCTACACCTTC. Its translation is CATSRVGETGYTF. The V and J genes are TRBV15 and TRBJ1-2, with a weak D call TRBD1 (5 bases). Germline lookup yields CDR1 LNHNV and CDR2 YYDKDF (reference sequence). This CDR3 is built from 13 residues. The V end was cut by 1 base, the J end by 7 bases, with 10 bases between.

This chain uses TRBV5-1 with TRBJ2-7; TRBD2 aligns across 8 bases. After removal of 2 bases from V and 7 bases from J, the junction contained 11 bases not matched to a gene. CDR3 length: 15 amino acids. Germline V lookup: CDR1 SGHRS, CDR2 YFSETQ. The CDR3 sequence is CASSFSLAGSGEQYF. The CDR3 region has the DNA TGCGCCAGCAGCTTTAGCCTAGCGGGCTCGGGGGAGCAGTACTTC.

The chain carries TRBV30 and TRBJ2-7, with D perhaps TRBD2 (5 bases). This CDR3 has 13 amino acids. CDR1 is GTSNPN and CDR2 is SVGIG in the germline V gene (reference sequence). Trimming took off 7 bases at V and 2 bases at J, with 15 bases between the two ends. The CDR3 nucleotides are TGTGCCTTACGGGATCGTATGACCTACGAGCAGTACTTC. As protein: CALRDRMTYEQYF.

V usage is TRBV2 and J usage is TRBJ2-1; 10 nucleotides align to TRBD2. V shed 2 bases, J shed 9 bases, and the junction held 7 bases outside the gene matches. The germline V gene encodes CDR1 SNHLY and CDR2 FYNNEI. This CDR3 comprises 15 residues. The CDR3 sequence: CASSEMLAGAGEQFF. CDR3 bases: TGTGCCAGCAGTGAAATGCTAGCGGGAGCGGGTGAGCAGTTCTTC.

This chain links TRBV18 with TRBJ2-5; D may be TRBD1 or TRBD2 (5 bases each). V lost 5 bases, J lost 1 base, and 8 bases lay in between. The CDR3 covers 13 residues. From germline, CDR1 is KGHSH and CDR2 LQKENI. The CDR3 sequence: CASSDGAQETQYF. The CDR3 DNA reads as TGTGCCAGCTCAGACGGGGCCCAAGAGACCCAGTACTTC.

In regard to this clone: Germline is not matched at one junction end, which may reflect a read error. V is TRBV30 and J is TRBJ1-1; TRBD1 matches 7 bases. The CDR3 covers 15 residues. Germline V gene sequence: CDR1 GTSNPN, CDR2 SVGIG (reference sequence). The CDR3: CAWRDRDSQKGRFLF. For the CDR3, the DNA is TGTGCCTGGAGAGATAGGGACAGCCAGAAAGGGAGATTTCTCTTT.

The chain carries TRBV5-6 and TRBJ1-5, with TRBD1 as a possible D gene (5 bases). Trimming pared 4 bases from V and 1 base from J, leaving 9 bases between. The CDR3 is 14 residues long. The germline gives CDR1 SGHDT, CDR2 YYEEEE. Here the CDR3 DNA reads TGTGCCAGCAGCCAACAGGTGAGCAATCAGCCCCAGCATTTT. It codes for CASSQQVSNQPQHF. Combining the CDR3 with reference TRBV5-6 and TRBJ1-5 gives the whole variable domain DAGVTQSPTHLIKTRGQQVTLRCSPKSGHDTVSWYQQALGQGPQFIFQYYEEEERQRGNFPDRFSGHQFPNYSSELNVNALLLGDSALYLCASSQQVSNQPQHFGDGTRLSIL.

The CDR3 bases are TGTGCCTCGACCTCTGGAAACACCATATATTTT. Its translation: CASTSGNTIYF. V is TRBV10-3 and J is TRBJ1-3, with D unresolved. CDR3 length: 11 amino acids. V was trimmed by 11 bases and J by 0 bases, leaving 5 bases between them. Germline-derived CDR1 and CDR2 are ENHRY and SYGVKD.

The chain carries TRBV5-1 and TRBJ2-6; D may be TRBD1 (5 bases). Trimming took 5 bases from V and 0 from J, leaving 12 bases between them. Germline CDR1 and CDR2: SGHRS and YFSETQ. CDR3 size: 16 residues. The CDR3 DNA reads TGCGCCAGCAGTCAGACAGTTCACTCTGGGGCCAACGTCCTGACTTTC. Translation: CASSQTVHSGANVLTF.

The table lists this clone with a count of one. The chain couples TRBV29-1 to TRBJ2-7; D may be TRBD1 (6 bases). V was shortened by 3 bases and J by 6 bases, with 12 bases between the two germline ends. Germline V gives CDR1 SQVTM, CDR2 ANQGSEA. The CDR3 loop spans 12 amino acids. Here the CDR3 reads CSVDRGRGEQYF. The CDR3, as DNA: TGCAGCGTTGACAGGGGTAGGGGCGAGCAGTACTTC.

This clone was detected a few times. The chain uses TRBV10-2 and TRBJ2-7; possible D gene TRBD2, 6 bases. Germline V gene data show CDR1 as WSHSY and CDR2 as SAAADI. Trimming stripped 8 bases from V and 4 bases from J, with 15 bases between. The CDR3 is 13 residues long. DNA of the CDR3: TGCGCCAGCCGCTTAGGGCTAGCGTACGAGCAGTACTTC. Its protein is CASRLGLAYEQYF.

The chain recombines TRBV6-5 with TRBJ2-7, with TRBD1 matching 9 bases. The CDR3 covers 14 residues. Germline trimming cut 6 bases from V and 5 bases from J; bases unmatched to any gene: 8. In germline, CDR1 is MNHEY, CDR2 SVGAGI. CDR3 sequence: CASSEQGASDEQYF. The CDR3 DNA is TGTGCCAGCAGCGAACAGGGGGCGAGCGACGAGCAGTACTTC.

V usage is TRBV11-3 and J usage is TRBJ2-7; D unresolved. With 5 bases removed from V and 0 bases from J, the gap between germline ends came to 14 bases. Germline CDR1 reads SGHNT; CDR2 reads YENEEA. This CDR3 comprises 15 residues. CDR3 DNA: TGTGCCAGCAGCACCGGCCAGGCAAGCTCCTACGAGCAGTACTTC. Translation gives CASSTGQASSYEQYF. The complete variable domain, with remaining parts taken from reference TRBV11-3 and TRBJ2-7, reads EAGVVQSPRYKIIEKKQPVAFWCNPISGHNTLYWYLQNLGQGPELLIRYENEEAVDDSQLPKDRFSAERLKGVDSTLKIQPAELGDSAVYLCASSTGQASSYEQYFGPGTRLTVT.

This clone has just one count. This CDR3 reads CASSEGLAGVADEQYF. Written as DNA, the CDR3 is TGTGCCAGCAGCGAGGGACTAGCGGGGGTGGCCGACGAGCAGTACTTC. The J gene is TRBJ2-7, the V gene TRBV9, with TRBD2 identical over 14 bases. This CDR3 spans 16 amino acids. Unmatched junction bases numbered 7, after V lost 3 bases and J lost 5 bases. Per germline, CDR1 SGDLS and CDR2 YYNGEE.

This clone has a single count. The rearrangement joins TRBV5-5 to TRBJ2-2, with 7 bases matching TRBD1. The length of the CDR3 is 18 residues. The V and J ends lost 9 bases and 2 bases, in that order; junction bases with no gene match: 19. Per the germline V gene, CDR1 is SGHKS and CDR2 is YYEKEE (reference sequence). This CDR3 reads CATNPRARQGVNTGELFF. Written as DNA, the CDR3 is TGTGCCACCAACCCCCGGGCCCGGCAGGGGGTTAACACCGGGGAGCTGTTTTTT.

This clone came up a few times. This chain links TRBV19 with TRBJ1-1, with 7 bases fitting TRBD1. V trimming: 9 bases; J trimming: 1 base; junction bases outside the gene matches: 8. Germline CDR1 is LNHDA and CDR2 is SQIVND (reference sequence). The CDR3 length is 14 residues. CDR3: CASNSNRGNTEAFF. DNA of the CDR3: TGTGCCAGCAACTCAAACAGGGGGAACACTGAAGCTTTCTTT. The full variable domain, with the rest looked up from reference TRBV19 and TRBJ1-1, is DGGITQSPKYLFRKEGQNVTLSCEQNLNHDAMYWYRQDPGQGLRLIYYSQIVNDFQKGDIAEGYSVSREKKESFPLTVTSAQKNPTAFYLCASNSNRGNTEAFFGQGTRLTVV.

The chain couples TRBV11-3 to TRBJ2-7; D might be TRBD2 (5 bases). The CDR3 sequence is 14 residues long. Trimming took 2 bases from V and 3 from J, leaving 11 bases between them. CDR1 and CDR2 from the germline V gene are SGHNT and YENEEA. CDR3 amino acids: CASSLKRKYYEQYF. In DNA, the CDR3 is TGTGCCAGCAGCTTAAAGCGGAAGTACTACGAGCAGTACTTC.

The rearrangement links TRBV7-6 to TRBJ2-5; D is perhaps TRBD1 (6 bases). V lost 0 bases and J lost 5, with 13 bases in between. Germline V gives CDR1 SGHVS, CDR2 FNYEAQ. The CDR3 loop spans 15 amino acids. The CDR3 here is CASSLALGAVETQYF. The CDR3 DNA reads as TGTGCCAGCAGCTTAGCTTTGGGGGCAGTTGAGACCCAGTACTTC.

J is TRBJ2-7 and V is TRBV6-1; D may match TRBD1 or TRBD2 (6 bases each). The V and J ends lost 1 base and 0 bases respectively, with 13 bases between them. The CDR3 contains 16 residues. Germline V gene data show CDR1 as MNHNS and CDR2 as SASEGT. The CDR3 DNA reads as TGTGCCAGCAGTGAAGTTGGGGGGCATCCCTCCTACGAGCAGTACTTC. The encoded protein is CASSEVGGHPSYEQYF.

CDR3: CAWSVGRGNQPQHF. The CDR3 DNA follows: TGTGCCTGGAGTGTTGGCAGGGGCAATCAGCCCCAGCATTTT. J is TRBJ1-5 and V is TRBV30; D possibly corresponds to TRBD1 (5 bases). Trimming took 0 bases from V and 2 from J, leaving 8 bases between them. Per germline, CDR1 GTSNPN and CDR2 SVGIG (reference sequence). This CDR3 comprises 14 residues.

DNA for the CDR3: TGCGCCAGCAGCCAAACGGACGGCTATAATGAAAAACTGTTTTTT. It yields the protein CASSQTDGYNEKLFF. V gene TRBV4-1 combines with J gene TRBJ1-4, with D uncertain. Germline assignment: CDR1 MGHRA and CDR2 YSYEKL. V shed 2 bases and J shed 4 bases, with 11 bases lying between them. The CDR3 spans 15 residues.